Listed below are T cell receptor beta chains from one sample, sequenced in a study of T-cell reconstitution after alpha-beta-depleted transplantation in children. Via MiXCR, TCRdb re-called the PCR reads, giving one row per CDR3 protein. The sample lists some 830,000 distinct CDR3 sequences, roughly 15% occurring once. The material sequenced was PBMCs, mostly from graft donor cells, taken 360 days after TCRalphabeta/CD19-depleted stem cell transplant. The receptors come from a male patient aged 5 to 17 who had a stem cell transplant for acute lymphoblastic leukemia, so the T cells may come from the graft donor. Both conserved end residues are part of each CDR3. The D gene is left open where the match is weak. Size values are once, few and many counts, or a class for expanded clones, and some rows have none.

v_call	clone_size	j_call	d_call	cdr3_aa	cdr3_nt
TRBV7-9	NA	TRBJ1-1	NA	CASSLTGAGEAFF	TGTGCCAGCAGTTTAACAGGAGCGGGTGAAGCTTTCTTT
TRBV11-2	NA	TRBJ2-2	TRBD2	CASSAPGLAGNTGELFF	TGTGCCAGCAGCGCTCCGGGACTAGCGGGAAACACCGGGGAGCTGTTTTTT
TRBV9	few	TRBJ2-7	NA	CASILSKVAYEQYF	TGTGCCAGTATTTTGAGTAAGGTGGCCTACGAGCAGTACTTC
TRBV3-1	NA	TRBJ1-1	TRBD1	CASSQWGQGVTEAFF	TGTGCCAGCAGCCAATGGGGACAGGGGGTAACTGAAGCTTTCTTT
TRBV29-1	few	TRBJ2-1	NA	CSVTDLGSYNEQFF	TGCAGCGTGACAGACCTGGGGTCCTACAATGAGCAGTTCTTC
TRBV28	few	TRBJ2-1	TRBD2	CASSFSGLAGGGAYNEQFF	TGTGCCAGCAGTTTCTCGGGACTAGCGGGAGGTGGGGCCTACAATGAGCAGTTCTTC
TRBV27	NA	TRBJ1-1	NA	CASSGGTGGMNTEAFF	TGTGCCAGCAGTGGTGGGACCGGGGGCATGAACACTGAAGCTTTCTTT
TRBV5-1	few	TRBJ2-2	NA	CASQPGANTGELFF	TGCGCCAGCCAGCCGGGAGCTAACACCGGGGAGCTGTTTTTT
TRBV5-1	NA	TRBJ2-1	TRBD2	CASSLLGTSGSVYNEQFF	TGCGCCAGCAGCTTGCTCGGGACTAGCGGGAGCGTTTACAATGAGCAGTTCTTC
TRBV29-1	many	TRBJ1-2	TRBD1	CSAVTGGAYGYTF	TGCAGCGCCGTGACAGGGGGGGCTTATGGCTACACCTTC
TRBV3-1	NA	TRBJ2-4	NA	CASSQRAVLAKNIQYF	TGTGCCAGCAGCCAAAGGGCGGTCCTAGCCAAAAACATTCAGTACTTC
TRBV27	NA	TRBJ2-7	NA	CASSFKRTNYEQYF	TGTGCCAGCAGTTTTAAGCGGACCAACTACGAGCAGTACTTC
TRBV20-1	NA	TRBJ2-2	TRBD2	CASGRVGNTGELFF	TGCGCTAGCGGGAGGGTCGGGAACACCGGGGAGCTGTTTTTT
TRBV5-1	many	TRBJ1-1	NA	CASSLVQSEAFF	TGCGCCAGCAGCTTGGTCCAGTCTGAAGCTTTCTTT
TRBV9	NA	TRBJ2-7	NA	CASSPSDAITSYEQYF	TGTGCCAGCAGCCCCTCCGACGCTATCACTTCCTACGAGCAGTACTTC
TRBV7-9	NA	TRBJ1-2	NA	CASSAPLHSLTRGYTF	TGTGCCAGCAGCGCCCCCCTCCACTCACTTACACGAGGCTACACCTTC
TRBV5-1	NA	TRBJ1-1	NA	CASSLGPLGGSAFF	TGCGCCAGCAGCTTGGGCCCCCTCGGGGGTTCAGCTTTCTTT
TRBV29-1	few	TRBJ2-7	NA	CSVGAGAGPYEQYF	TGCAGCGTGGGGGCAGGGGCGGGCCCCTACGAGCAGTACTTC
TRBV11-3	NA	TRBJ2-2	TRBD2	CASSLGSIGRQTGELFF	TGTGCCAGCAGCTTAGGGTCCATCGGGAGGCAAACCGGGGAGCTGTTTTTT
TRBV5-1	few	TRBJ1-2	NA	CASSLVAGSGGYTF	TGCGCCAGCAGCTTGGTAGCGGGATCAGGGGGCTACACCTTC
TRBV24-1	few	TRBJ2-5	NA	CATSDLEETQYF	TGTGCCACCAGTGATTTGGAAGAGACCCAGTACTTC
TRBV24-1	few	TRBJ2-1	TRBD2	CATSDRTSGRGSYNEQFF	TGTGCCACCAGTGACCGGACTAGCGGGAGGGGCTCCTACAATGAGCAGTTCTTC
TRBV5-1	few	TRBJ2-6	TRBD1	CASRGTGPVIYSGANVLTF	TGCGCCAGCAGAGGGACAGGACCCGTGATCTACTCTGGGGCCAACGTCCTGACTTTC
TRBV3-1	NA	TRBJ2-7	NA	CASSRRLSNYEQYF	TGTGCCAGCAGCCGGCGGCTCAGTAATTACGAGCAGTACTTC
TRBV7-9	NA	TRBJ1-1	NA	CASSLTGTKATEAFF	TGTGCCAGCAGCCTAACCGGGACAAAGGCCACTGAAGCTTTCTTT
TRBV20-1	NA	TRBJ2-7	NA	CSARDVQGGSHEQYF	TGCAGTGCTAGAGATGTCCAGGGGGGTTCCCACGAGCAGTACTTC
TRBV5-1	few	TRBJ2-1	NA	CASTSLQGNEQFF	TGCGCCAGCACCTCCCTCCAGGGTAATGAGCAGTTCTTC
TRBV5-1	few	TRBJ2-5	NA	CASRRDSKETQYF	TGCGCCAGCAGGCGGGACAGCAAAGAGACCCAGTACTTC
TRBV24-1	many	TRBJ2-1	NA	CATSDSGSGNVNEQFF	TGTGCCACCAGTGACTCTGGGTCAGGGAATGTAAATGAGCAGTTCTTC
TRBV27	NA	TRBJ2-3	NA	CASSLGPSSTDTQYF	TGTGCCAGCAGTTTGGGGCCTAGCAGCACAGATACGCAGTATTTT
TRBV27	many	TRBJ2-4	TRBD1	CASSPRQGAKNIQYF	TGTGCCAGCAGCCCTCGACAGGGAGCCAAAAACATTCAGTACTTC
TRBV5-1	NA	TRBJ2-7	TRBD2	CASSAGLAGAEQYF	TGCGCCAGCAGCGCGGGACTAGCGGGAGCAGAGCAGTACTTC
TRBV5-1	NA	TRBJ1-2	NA	CASSLLTVNYGYTF	TGCGCCAGCAGCTTGTTGACAGTGAACTATGGCTACACCTTC
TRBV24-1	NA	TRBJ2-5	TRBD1	CATSGTGDKTQYF	TGTGCCACCAGTGGGACAGGGGATAAGACCCAGTACTTC
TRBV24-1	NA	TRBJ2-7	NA	CATGGRGGDFYEQYF	TGTGCCACCGGAGGTAGAGGTGGGGACTTCTACGAGCAGTACTTC
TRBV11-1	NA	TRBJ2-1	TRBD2	CASSWTGTSGGEGEQFF	TGTGCCAGCAGCTGGACCGGGACTAGCGGGGGAGAAGGGGAGCAGTTCTTC
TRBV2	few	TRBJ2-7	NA	CASGAVPYEQYF	TGTGCCAGCGGAGCAGTCCCCTACGAGCAGTACTTC
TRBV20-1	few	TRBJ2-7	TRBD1	CSAGDRTTYEQYF	TGCAGTGCTGGGGACAGGACTACCTACGAGCAGTACTTC
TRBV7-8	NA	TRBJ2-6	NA	CAVGGGLGSGANVLTF	TGTGCCGTTGGTGGGGGGCTGGGTTCTGGGGCCAACGTCCTGACTTTC
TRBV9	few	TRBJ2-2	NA	CASSVVASVLNTGELFF	TGTGCCAGCAGCGTAGTGGCTAGCGTCCTGAACACCGGGGAGCTGTTTTTT
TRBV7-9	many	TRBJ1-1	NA	CASSLWGGNTEAFF	TGTGCCAGCAGCTTATGGGGGGGCAACACTGAAGCTTTCTTT